This T cell receptor beta chain came from a study of T cell responses to AZD1222 COVID-19 vaccine. Points from the study as a whole: There were repertoire samples only from the period after the peak T cell response.

Here immunoSEQ multiplex PCR was the method, and the copy in TCRdb shows in-frame clones only, minus some. Of about 140,000 clones listed, less than 95% are singletons. Comment on this clone: Its antigen remains unidentified.

The starting material was peripheral blood, obtained on day 0 of AZD1222 vaccination. The clonotype comes from an adult in good health.

CDR3 residues: CASSFPKRLWSDSGNTIYF. CDR3 nucleotide sequence: TGTGCCAGCAGCTTCCCCAAACGGCTCTGGTCGGACTCTGGAAACACCATATATTTT. The genes are TRBV7-2 and TRBJ1-3; D is undetermined. V lost 3 bases and J 0 bases, leaving 21 bases between the germline ends. The CDR3 has 19 residues. Per the germline V gene, CDR1 is SGHTA and CDR2 is FQGNSA.